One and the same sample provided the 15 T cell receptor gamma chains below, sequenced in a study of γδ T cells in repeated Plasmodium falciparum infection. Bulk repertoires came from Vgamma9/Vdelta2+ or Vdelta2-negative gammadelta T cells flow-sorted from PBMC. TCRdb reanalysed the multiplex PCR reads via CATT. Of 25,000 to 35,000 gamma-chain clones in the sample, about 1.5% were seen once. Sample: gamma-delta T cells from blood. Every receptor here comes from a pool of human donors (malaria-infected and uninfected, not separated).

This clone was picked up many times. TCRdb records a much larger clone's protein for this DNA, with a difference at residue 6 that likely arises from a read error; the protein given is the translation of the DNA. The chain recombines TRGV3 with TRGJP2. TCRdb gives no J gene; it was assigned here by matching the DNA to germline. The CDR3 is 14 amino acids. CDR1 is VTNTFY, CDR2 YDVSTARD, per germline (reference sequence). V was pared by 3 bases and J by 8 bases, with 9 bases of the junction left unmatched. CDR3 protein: CATWDGSRDWIKTF. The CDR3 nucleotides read TGTGCCACCTGGGACGGGTCAAGGGATTGGATCAAGACGTTT.

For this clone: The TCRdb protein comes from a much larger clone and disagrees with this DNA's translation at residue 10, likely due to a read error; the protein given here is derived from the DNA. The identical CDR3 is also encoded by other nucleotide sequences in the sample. DNA of the CDR3: TGCGCCTTGTGGGAGGCCGTCCGGTATGAGAAACTCTTT. Residues: CALWEAVRYEKLF. The chain combines TRGV9 with TRGJ1 or TRGJ2. TCRdb does not report a J gene; here it was assigned by matching the DNA to germline references. Germline CDR1 is GITISATS and CDR2 is ISYDGTV (reference sequence). The CDR3 totals 13 residues.

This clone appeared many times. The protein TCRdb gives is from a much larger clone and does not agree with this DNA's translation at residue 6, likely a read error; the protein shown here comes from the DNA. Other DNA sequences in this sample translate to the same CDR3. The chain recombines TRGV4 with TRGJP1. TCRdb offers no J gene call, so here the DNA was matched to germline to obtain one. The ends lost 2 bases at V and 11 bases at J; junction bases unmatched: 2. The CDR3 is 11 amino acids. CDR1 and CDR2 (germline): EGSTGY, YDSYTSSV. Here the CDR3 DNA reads TGTGCCACCTGGGATGTGTGGTTCAAGATATTT. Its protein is CATWDVWFKIF.

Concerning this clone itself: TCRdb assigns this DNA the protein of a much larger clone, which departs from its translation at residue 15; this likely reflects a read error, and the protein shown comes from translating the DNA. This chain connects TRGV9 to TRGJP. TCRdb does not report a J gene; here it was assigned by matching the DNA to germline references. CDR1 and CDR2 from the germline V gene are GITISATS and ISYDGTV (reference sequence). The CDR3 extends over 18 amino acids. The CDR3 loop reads CALWEAQSPQLGKKVKVF. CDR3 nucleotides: TGTGCCTTGTGGGAGGCTCAATCCCCACAGTTGGGCAAAAAAGTCAAGGTATTT.

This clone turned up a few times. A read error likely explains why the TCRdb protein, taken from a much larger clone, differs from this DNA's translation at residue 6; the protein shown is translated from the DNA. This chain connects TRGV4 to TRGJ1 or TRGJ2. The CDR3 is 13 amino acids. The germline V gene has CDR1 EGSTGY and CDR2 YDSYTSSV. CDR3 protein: CATWDSCYYKKLF. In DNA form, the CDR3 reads TGTGCCACCTGGGATTCCTGTTATTATAAGAAGCTCTTT.

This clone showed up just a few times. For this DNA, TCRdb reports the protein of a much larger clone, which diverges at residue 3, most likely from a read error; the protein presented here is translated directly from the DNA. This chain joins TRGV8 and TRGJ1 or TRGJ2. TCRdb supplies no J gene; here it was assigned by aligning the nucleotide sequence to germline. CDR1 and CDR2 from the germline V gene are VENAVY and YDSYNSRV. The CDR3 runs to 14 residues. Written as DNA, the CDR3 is TGTGCCGCCTGGGATATGTCGAATTATTATAAGAAACTCTTT. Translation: CAAWDMSNYYKKLF.

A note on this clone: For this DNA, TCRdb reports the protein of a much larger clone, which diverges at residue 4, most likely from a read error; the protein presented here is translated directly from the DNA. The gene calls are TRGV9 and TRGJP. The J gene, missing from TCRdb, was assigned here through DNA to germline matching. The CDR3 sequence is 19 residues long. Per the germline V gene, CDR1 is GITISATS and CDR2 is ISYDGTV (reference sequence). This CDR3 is CALRDETGVGELGKKIKVF. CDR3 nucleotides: TGTGCCTTGCGGGATGAAACCGGAGTGGGAGAGTTGGGCAAAAAAATCAAGGTATTT.

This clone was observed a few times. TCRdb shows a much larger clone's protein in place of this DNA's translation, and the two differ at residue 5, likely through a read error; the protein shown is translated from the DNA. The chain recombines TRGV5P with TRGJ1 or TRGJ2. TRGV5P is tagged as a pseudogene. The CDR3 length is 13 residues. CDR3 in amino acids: CATWVRLRYKKLF. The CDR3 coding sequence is TGTGCCACCTGGGTCAGGCTAAGATATAAGAAACTCTTT.

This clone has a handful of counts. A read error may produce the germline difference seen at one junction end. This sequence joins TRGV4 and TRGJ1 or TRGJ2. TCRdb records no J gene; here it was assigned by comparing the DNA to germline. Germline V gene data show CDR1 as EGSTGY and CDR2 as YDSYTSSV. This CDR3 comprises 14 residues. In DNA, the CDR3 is TGTGCCACCTGGGATGGGCTCAATTTTTATAAGAAACTCTTT. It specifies CATWDGLNFYKKLF.

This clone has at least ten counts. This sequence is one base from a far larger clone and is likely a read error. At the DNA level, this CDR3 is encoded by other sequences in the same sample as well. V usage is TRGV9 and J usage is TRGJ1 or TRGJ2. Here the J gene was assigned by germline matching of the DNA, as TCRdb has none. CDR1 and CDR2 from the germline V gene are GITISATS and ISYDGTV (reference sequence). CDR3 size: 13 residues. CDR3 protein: CALWEPPYYKKLF. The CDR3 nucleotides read TGTGCCTTGTGGGAGCCCCCTTATTACAAGAAACTCTTT.

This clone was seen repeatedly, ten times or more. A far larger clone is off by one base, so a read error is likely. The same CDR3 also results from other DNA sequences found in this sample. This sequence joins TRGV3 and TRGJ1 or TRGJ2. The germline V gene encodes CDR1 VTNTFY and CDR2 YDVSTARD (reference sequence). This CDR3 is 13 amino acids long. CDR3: CATWDRPMIRKLF. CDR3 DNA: TGTGCCACCTGGGACAGGCCGATGATAAGAAAACTTTTT.

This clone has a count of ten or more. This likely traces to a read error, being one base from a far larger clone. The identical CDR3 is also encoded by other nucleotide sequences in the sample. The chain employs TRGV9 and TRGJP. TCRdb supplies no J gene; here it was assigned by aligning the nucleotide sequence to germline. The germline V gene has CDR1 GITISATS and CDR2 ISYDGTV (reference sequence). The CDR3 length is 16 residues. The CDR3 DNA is TGCGCCTTGTGGGGCAGTAAAGAGTTGGGCAAAAAAATCAAGGTATTT. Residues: CALWGSKELGKKIKVF.

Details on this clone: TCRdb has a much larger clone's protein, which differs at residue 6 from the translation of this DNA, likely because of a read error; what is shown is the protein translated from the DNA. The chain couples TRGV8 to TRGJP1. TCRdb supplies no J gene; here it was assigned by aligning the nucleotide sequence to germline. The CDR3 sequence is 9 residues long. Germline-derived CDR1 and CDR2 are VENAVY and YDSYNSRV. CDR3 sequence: CAIRWSKIF. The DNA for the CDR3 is TGTGCCATCCGTTGGTCCAAGATATTT.

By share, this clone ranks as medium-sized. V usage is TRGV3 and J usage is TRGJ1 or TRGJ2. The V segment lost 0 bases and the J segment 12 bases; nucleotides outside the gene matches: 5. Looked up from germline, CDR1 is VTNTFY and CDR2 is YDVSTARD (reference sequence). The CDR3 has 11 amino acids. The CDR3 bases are TGTGCCACCTGGGACAGGCCAAGGAAACTCTTT. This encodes CATWDRPRKLF.

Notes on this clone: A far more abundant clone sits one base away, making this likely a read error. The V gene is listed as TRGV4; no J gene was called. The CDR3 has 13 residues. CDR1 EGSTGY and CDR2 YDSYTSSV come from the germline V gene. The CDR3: CATWDGLQDKKLF. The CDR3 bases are TGTGCCACCTGGGATGGGCTCCAAGATAAGAAACTCTTC.